This is a list of T cell receptor beta chains from one sample in a study of graft-versus-host responses after intestinal transplantation. The assay was immunoSEQ multiplex PCR, and TCRdb's table has in-frame clones only and misses some. Among approximately 37,000 clones, approximately 89% were seen once, and the ten largest hold around 7%. This specimen was PBMCs, taken around 270 days after transplant. Receptors were obtained from a human patient who received an intestinal transplant, so some T cells may come from the graft donor. The conserved cysteine and the conserved F or W are not part of the CDR3 here. Fields, in order: clone size, J gene, D gene, V gene, CDR3 protein. D genes are given only for firm matches. Size is stated for part of the rows, as once, few or many counts, or as a class when the clone is expanded.

NA	TRBJ1-2	NA	TRBV11-1	ASSLPGRHEYGYT
NA	TRBJ2-2	NA	TRBV5-5	ASSLGSNTGELF
NA	TRBJ2-2	NA	TRBV5-1	ASSLGTPNTGELF
NA	TRBJ2-7	TRBD1	TRBV7-3	ASSPGTGTYEQY
NA	TRBJ1-2	NA	TRBV7-9	ASSFMGGSGYT
NA	TRBJ2-6	NA	TRBV6-4	ASSEHSGANVLT
NA	TRBJ2-5	NA	TRBV5-4	ASSLPPQETQY
NA	TRBJ2-5	TRBD2	TRBV25-1	ASRSSGGAGETQY
NA	TRBJ2-7	NA	TRBV11-2	ASSLVTGRGYEQY
NA	TRBJ2-3	NA	TRBV19	ASSPGPRDTQY
few	TRBJ2-7	NA	TRBV27	ASSPGEQY
NA	TRBJ2-7	TRBD2	TRBV6-1	ASSPPSGGPYEQY
NA	TRBJ2-3	NA	TRBV6-6	ASTLLPTDTQY
NA	TRBJ2-1	NA	TRBV11-1	ASSSRGARGQF
NA	TRBJ2-7	NA	TRBV5-6	ASSLGSQGLGEQY
NA	TRBJ1-4	NA	TRBV6-1	ASKHSANEKLF
NA	TRBJ1-2	NA	TRBV1	TSSLRLRQGMVPTIYGYT
NA	TRBJ2-7	TRBD1	TRBV18	ASSPVDRGTYEQY
NA	TRBJ2-1	NA	TRBV6-5	ASSYSGQPHNEQF
NA	TRBJ2-7	NA	TRBV9	ASSVTGTGGYEQY
NA	TRBJ1-1	NA	TRBV19	ASSLGLNLEAF
NA	TRBJ2-3	TRBD2	TRBV29-1	SVSRPSGGRDTQY
NA	TRBJ2-7	TRBD1	TRBV30	AWSDHRGNSYEQY
NA	TRBJ1-2	NA	TRBV5-4	ASSLAGQNYGYT
NA	TRBJ2-1	NA	TRBV7-2	ASSRRRNEQF
NA	TRBJ1-4	NA	TRBV29-1	SVLIQGNPNEKLF
once	TRBJ2-7	NA	TRBV19	ASSITVNSHEQY
NA	TRBJ2-7	TRBD1	TRBV4-1	ASNNPGTDYEQY
NA	TRBJ2-7	TRBD1	TRBV6-4	ASSDGTGSYEQY
NA	TRBJ1-1	NA	TRBV10-1	ASSRDMNTEAF
NA	TRBJ2-1	TRBD1	TRBV4-1	ASSQQGDNEQF
NA	TRBJ1-1	TRBD1	TRBV5-1	ASSLETGGDNTEAF